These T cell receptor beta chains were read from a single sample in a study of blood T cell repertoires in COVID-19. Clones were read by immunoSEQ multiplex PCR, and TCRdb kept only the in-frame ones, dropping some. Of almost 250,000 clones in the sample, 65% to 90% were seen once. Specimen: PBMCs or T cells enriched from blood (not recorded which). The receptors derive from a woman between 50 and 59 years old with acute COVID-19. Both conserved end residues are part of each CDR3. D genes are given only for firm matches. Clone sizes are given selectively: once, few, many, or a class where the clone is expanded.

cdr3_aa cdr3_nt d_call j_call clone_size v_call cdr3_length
CASSSDREKDSYEQYF TGTGCCAGCAGTAGCGACAGGGAAAAAGACTCCTACGAGCAGTACTTC TRBD1 TRBJ2-7 NA TRBV6-4 16
CASSSLAGLYNEQFF TGTGCCAGCAGTTCGCTAGCGGGGCTATACAATGAGCAGTTCTTC TRBD2 TRBJ2-1 NA TRBV27 15
CASSRSENRNTEAFF TGTGCCAGCAGTAGATCTGAAAACAGGAACACTGAAGCTTTCTTT NA TRBJ1-1 NA TRBV2 15
CASSYLAGGTGEQYF TGTGCCAGCAGTTACTTAGCGGGGGGAACGGGCGAGCAGTACTTC TRBD2 TRBJ2-7 NA TRBV6-5 15
CAWIAGGPYNEQFF TGTGCCTGGATCGCAGGGGGTCCTTACAATGAGCAGTTCTTC TRBD1 TRBJ2-1 NA TRBV30 14
CASGKHPTSSSYNEQFF TGTGCTAGTGGTAAGCACCCGACTTCTAGCTCCTACAATGAGCAGTTCTTC NA TRBJ2-1 NA TRBV12-5 17
CASSLAGQYQETQYF TGTGCCAGCAGCTTAGCGGGACAGTACCAAGAGACCCAGTACTTC TRBD1 TRBJ2-5 NA TRBV11-2 15
CASSQDTPGPSFGYTF TGTGCCAGCAGTCAAGATACGCCGGGTCCGTCTTTCGGCTACACCTTC NA TRBJ1-2 NA TRBV27 16
CASSLLSGQGNEKLFF TGCGCCAGCAGCTTGCTCTCAGGACAGGGGAATGAAAAACTGTTTTTT TRBD1 TRBJ1-4 NA TRBV5-1 16
CASSWKLGQSSYNEQFF TGTGCCAGCAGCTGGAAGTTGGGGCAGAGCTCCTACAATGAGCAGTTCTTC NA TRBJ2-1 NA TRBV7-2 17
CASSFLGPNQPQHF TGTGCCAGCAGTTTTCTGGGCCCCAATCAGCCCCAGCATTTT NA TRBJ1-5 NA TRBV27 14
CASSPGRDQPQHF TGTGCCAGCAGCCCCGGTCGGGATCAGCCCCAGCATTTT NA TRBJ1-5 NA TRBV11-2 13
CASSKQGVGNTIYF TGTGCCAGCAGTAAACAGGGGGTTGGAAACACCATATATTTT TRBD1 TRBJ1-3 once TRBV25-1 14
CASSQGVGATNEKLFF TGTGCCAGCAGCCAAGGGGTAGGGGCAACTAATGAAAAACTGTTTTTT NA TRBJ1-4 NA TRBV3-1/TRBV3-2 16
CASSSGTGNTGELFF TGTGCTAGCAGCTCCGGGACAGGCAACACCGGGGAGCTGTTTTTT TRBD1 TRBJ2-2 NA TRBV7-7 15
CASSLWGPNQPQHF TGTGCCAGCAGCTTATGGGGGCCGAATCAGCCCCAGCATTTT NA TRBJ1-5 NA TRBV13 14
CASSSTGQGRYNEKLFF TGCGCCAGCAGCTCGACCGGACAGGGAAGGTATAATGAAAAACTGTTTTTT TRBD1 TRBJ1-4 NA TRBV5-1 17
CASSTGGLFQPQHF TGTGCCAGTAGTACAGGGGGCCTGTTCCAGCCCCAGCATTTT TRBD1 TRBJ1-5 few TRBV19 14
CASGLSRDRKRGTEAFF TGTGCTAGTGGTTTGAGCCGGGACAGAAAGAGGGGGACTGAAGCTTTCTTT TRBD1 TRBJ1-1 few TRBV12-5 17
CASSLTRDSGYTF TGCGCCAGCAGCCTTACCAGGGATTCGGGCTACACCTTC NA TRBJ1-2 NA TRBV4-3 13
CASSMSGTEAFF TGTGCCAGTAGTATGTCGGGAACTGAAGCTTTCTTT NA TRBJ1-1 NA TRBV19 12
CASSIDTGGAETQYF TGTGCCAGTAGTATAGATACAGGGGGCGCAGAGACCCAGTACTTC TRBD1 TRBJ2-5 NA TRBV19 15
CASSESGTPYTEAFF TGCGCCAGCAGTGAGTCGGGGACACCCTACACTGAAGCTTTCTTT NA TRBJ1-1 NA TRBV10-2 15
CASSFASGTGNSPLHF TGTGCCAGCAGCTTTGCATCCGGGACAGGCAATTCACCCCTCCACTTT TRBD1 TRBJ1-6 NA TRBV7-2 16
CASSTQGHTEAFF TGTGCCAGTAGTACACAGGGCCACACTGAAGCTTTCTTT NA TRBJ1-1 NA TRBV19 13
CASSQEPPSGEETQYF TGCGCCAGCAGCCAAGAACCCCCTAGCGGGGAAGAGACCCAGTACTTC TRBD2 TRBJ2-5 NA TRBV4-3 16
CASSTYYEQYF TGTGCCAGCAGTACATACTACGAGCAGTACTTC NA TRBJ2-7 NA TRBV6-5 11
CASSRGQGLLEQYF TGTGCCAGCAGCCGGGGACAGGGCCTTCTCGAGCAGTACTTC TRBD1 TRBJ2-7 once TRBV7-2 14
CASSQDGDRGHSNQPQHF TGTGCCAGCAGCCAGGACGGGGACAGGGGGCATAGCAATCAGCCCCAGCATTTT TRBD1 TRBJ1-5 NA TRBV3-1/TRBV3-2 18
CASSFQAGTRLEQYF TGTGCCAGTAGTTTCCAAGCCGGGACTAGACTCGAGCAGTACTTC TRBD2 TRBJ2-7 once TRBV19 15
CASSSVGTASTSLHF TGTGCCAGCAGCTCCGTCGGGACAGCATCGACGTCCCTCCACTTT TRBD1 TRBJ1-6 NA TRBV7-2 15
CASSLGQQGETQYF TGTGCCAGCAGCTTAGGCCAGCAGGGTGAGACCCAGTACTTC NA TRBJ2-5 NA TRBV7-8 14
CASSHLGGAYQPQHF TGTGCCAGCAGTCATCTGGGGGGGGCCTATCAGCCCCAGCATTTT NA TRBJ1-5 NA TRBV6-5 15
CASSGIRGTDTQYF TGTGCCAGCAGTGGAATAAGGGGGACAGATACGCAGTATTTT NA TRBJ2-3 NA TRBV6-2/TRBV6-3 14
CASSPGGSYEQYF TGTGCCAGCTCACCCGGCGGTTCCTACGAGCAGTACTTC NA TRBJ2-7 NA TRBV18 13
CASSFYRGQRRTDTQYF TGTGCCAGCAGCTTTTACAGGGGTCAAAGGCGGACAGATACGCAGTATTTT TRBD1 TRBJ2-3 NA TRBV7-8 17
CATSAGQGEEAFF TGTGCCACCAGTGCGGGACAGGGGGAGGAAGCTTTCTTT TRBD1 TRBJ1-1 NA TRBV24-1 13
CASSTGTGGVRNEKLFF TGTGCCAGTAGTACGGGGACAGGGGGCGTGAGGAATGAAAAACTGTTTTTT TRBD1 TRBJ1-4 NA TRBV19 17
CASSPGHLYSGELFF TGTGCCAGCAGCCCAGGACATCTCTATTCTGGGGAGCTGTTTTTT NA TRBJ2-2 few TRBV3-1/TRBV3-2 15
CASTTNYGYTF TGTGCCAGCACAACTAACTATGGCTACACCTTC NA TRBJ1-2 NA TRBV7-2 11
CASKRGNTEAFF TGTGCCAGTAAGCGCGGGAACACTGAAGCTTTCTTT NA TRBJ1-1 NA TRBV19 12
CASSVKWRVGVNQETQYF TGTGCCAGCAGCGTAAAATGGCGGGTGGGAGTTAACCAAGAGACCCAGTACTTC NA TRBJ2-5 NA TRBV9 18
CASSGTSGGRETQYF TGTGCCAGCAGTGGGACTAGCGGGGGCCGAGAGACCCAGTACTTC TRBD2 TRBJ2-5 NA TRBV28 15
CASSLDGRLEPQHF TGTGCCAGCAGCTTAGATGGCCGTCTGGAGCCCCAGCATTTT NA TRBJ1-5 NA TRBV7-2 14
CASSLALEGGTEAFF TGTGCCAGCAGCTTGGCATTAGAGGGAGGAACTGAAGCTTTCTTT NA TRBJ1-1 NA TRBV5-8 15
CASSFDRSSYEQYF TGTGCCAGCTCTTTTGACAGGAGCTCCTACGAGCAGTACTTC NA TRBJ2-7 NA TRBV18 14
CAISEPGVSYEQYF TGTGCCATCAGTGAGCCAGGGGTTAGCTACGAGCAGTACTTC NA TRBJ2-7 NA TRBV10-3 14
CASSPSGFEQYF TGTGCCAGCAGCCCTAGCGGCTTCGAGCAGTACTTC TRBD2 TRBJ2-7 NA TRBV27 12